This TCR beta chain was documented in a study of cytomegalovirus exposure and HLA in healthy donors. Whole-study context: In an earlier analysis, almost 120 million unique TCR beta sequences were found from 150 million to 200 million T cells.

This PCR relied on a set of 60 Vbeta primers and 13 Jbeta primers. Produced via immunoSEQ multiplex PCR; TCRdb's table is partial and in-frame only. The data show about 98,000 clones, about three quarters seen once. In the case of this clone: The antigen is not known.

Unmatched junction bases numbered 4, after V lost 5 bases and J lost 4 bases. There are 13 residues in the CDR3. The V gene's germline CDR1 is SQVTM and CDR2 ANQGSEA. Study-wide results and caveats: Researchers reported that a few CMV-associated chains were confirmed in vitro as CMV antigen-specific. Several of the most significant clusters appeared, in a later analysis, to be linked to common viral pathogens.

Sequencing input: PBMCs. The source of this sequence is a human donor in good health. The chain recombines TRBV29-1 with TRBJ1-4; 7 bases line up with TRBD1. CDR3 nucleotides: TGCAGCGTTTCCGGGACAGTTAATGAAAAACTGTTTTTT. It encodes CSVSGTVNEKLFF.